This TCR beta chain was profiled in a study of T cell responses to AZD1222 COVID-19 vaccine. Remarks on this clone: The target antigen is unknown.

This CDR3 is 13 amino acids long. The germline CDR1 and CDR2 sequences are MNHNY and SVGAGI (reference sequence). V was pared by 3 bases and J by 7 bases, with 12 bases between. Method: immunoSEQ multiplex PCR; TCRdb's copy keeps in-frame clones and lacks some. In the table there are about 130,000 clones, about 90% of which are singletons. The study, taken as a whole, reports: When two AZD1222 doses had been given, Spike-specific TCR breadth and depth rose. Only five to seven AZD1222 recipients tested seropositive at baseline. Vaccine-related CD4 TCRs covered spike, predominating at 160-218 and 743-854.

The V and J genes are TRBV6-6 and TRBJ1-2; no reliable D call. The input for sequencing was peripheral blood, taken on day 0 of AZD1222 vaccination. This sequence originates from an adult in good health. CDR3 DNA: TGTGCCAGCAGTTATGCCGCTGAGGTTGGCTACACCTTC. This encodes CASSYAAEVGYTF.